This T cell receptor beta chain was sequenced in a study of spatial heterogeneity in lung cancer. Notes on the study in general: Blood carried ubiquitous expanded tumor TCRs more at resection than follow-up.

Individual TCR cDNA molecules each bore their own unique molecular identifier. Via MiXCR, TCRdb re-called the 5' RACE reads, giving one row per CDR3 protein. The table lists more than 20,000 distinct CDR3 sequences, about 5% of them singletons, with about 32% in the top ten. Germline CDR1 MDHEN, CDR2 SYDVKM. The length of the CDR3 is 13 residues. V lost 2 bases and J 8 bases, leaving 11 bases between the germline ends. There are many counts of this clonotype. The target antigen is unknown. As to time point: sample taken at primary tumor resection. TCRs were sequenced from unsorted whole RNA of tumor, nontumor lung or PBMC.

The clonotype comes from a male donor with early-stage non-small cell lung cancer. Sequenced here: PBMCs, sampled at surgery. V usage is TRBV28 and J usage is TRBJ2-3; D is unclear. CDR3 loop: CASSLKRIGTQYF. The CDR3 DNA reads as TGTGCCAGCAGTTTAAAAAGGATAGGTACGCAGTATTTT.